These T cell receptor beta chains were read from a single sample in a study of memory CD4+ T cells and cytomegalovirus serostatus. Measured with immunoSEQ multiplex PCR; TCRdb has only the in-frame clones, and not every one. Among approximately 50,000 clones listed, around four fifths were seen once. Specimen: memory CD4+ T cells from blood. The origin of the receptors is an adult in good health and CMV-seronegative. CDR3s leave out the opening cysteine and the closing phenylalanine or tryptophan.

v_gene: TRBV11-2; j_gene: TRBJ1-3; len: 14; CDR3aa: ASSPTTGGSGNTIY
v_gene: TRBV29-1; j_gene: TRBJ2-7; len: 13; CDR3aa: SVEGDRVGSYEQY
v_gene: TRBV28; j_gene: TRBJ2-2; len: 18; CDR3aa: ASSLGGWLAGPLNTGELF
v_gene: TRBV7-9; j_gene: TRBJ2-7; len: 14; CDR3aa: ASSLLVPGGMDEQY
v_gene: TRBV19; j_gene: TRBJ1-3; len: 15; CDR3aa: ASRQPQDTSAGNTIY
v_gene: TRBV6-1; j_gene: TRBJ2-7; len: 12; CDR3aa: ASSEVWGGYEQY
v_gene: TRBV28; j_gene: TRBJ1-4; len: 12; CDR3aa: ASSPTHLGEKLF
v_gene: TRBV9; j_gene: TRBJ1-4; len: 12; CDR3aa: ASSVGQGREKLF
v_gene: TRBV2; j_gene: TRBJ2-2; len: 12; CDR3aa: ASLGTGNTGELF
v_gene: TRBV7-9; j_gene: TRBJ2-1; len: 15; CDR3aa: ASSLGQGMSLGPEQF
v_gene: TRBV7-2; j_gene: TRBJ2-2; len: 14; CDR3aa: ASSPAAGSNTGELF
v_gene: TRBV28; j_gene: TRBJ2-3; len: 19; CDR3aa: ASSLWAWTSGSSRVGDTQY
v_gene: TRBV10-2; j_gene: TRBJ1-4; len: 13; CDR3aa: ASSELRGRNEKLF
v_gene: TRBV28; j_gene: TRBJ2-2; len: 12; CDR3aa: ASSLQGASGELF
v_gene: TRBV6-1; j_gene: TRBJ2-7; len: 11; CDR3aa: ASSELPAYEQY
v_gene: TRBV7-8; j_gene: TRBJ1-1; len: 14; CDR3aa: ASRKRGNSMNTEAF
v_gene: TRBV2; j_gene: TRBJ2-7; len: 12; CDR3aa: ASSGGGVRYEQY
v_gene: TRBV30; j_gene: TRBJ1-3; len: 11; CDR3aa: AWDRTARNTIY
v_gene: TRBV7-3; j_gene: TRBJ2-1; len: 11; CDR3aa: ASSLTSGVEQF
v_gene: TRBV5-4; j_gene: TRBJ2-3; len: 14; CDR3aa: ASRLGDRGRVDTQY
v_gene: TRBV5-4; j_gene: TRBJ2-3; len: 14; CDR3aa: ASSLGLAENTDTQY
v_gene: TRBV7-2; j_gene: TRBJ1-2; len: 11; CDR3aa: ASSSTGTGGYT
v_gene: TRBV7-3; j_gene: TRBJ2-5; len: 14; CDR3aa: ASSLIGGAASETQY
v_gene: TRBV2; j_gene: TRBJ2-1; len: 13; CDR3aa: ASSEGLAGSDEQF
v_gene: TRBV5-1; j_gene: TRBJ2-4; len: 12; CDR3aa: ASSYEGAKNIQY
v_gene: TRBV5-1; j_gene: TRBJ2-7; len: 13; CDR3aa: ASTPYGSHLYEQY
v_gene: TRBV27; j_gene: TRBJ2-3; len: 12; CDR3aa: ASRGLRSTDTQY
v_gene: TRBV2; j_gene: TRBJ1-5; len: 10; CDR3aa: ASSGDDQPQH
v_gene: TRBV6-6; j_gene: TRBJ2-1; len: 11; CDR3aa: ASRPSLGNEQF
v_gene: TRBV30; j_gene: TRBJ2-1; len: 15; CDR3aa: AWSVKALAVLRNEQF
v_gene: TRBV19; j_gene: TRBJ1-2; len: 11; CDR3aa: ASSINVDKGYT
v_gene: TRBV5-6; j_gene: TRBJ1-5; len: 12; CDR3aa: ASSLAGINQPQH
v_gene: TRBV30; j_gene: TRBJ1-2; len: 12; CDR3aa: AWSVREGHYGYT
v_gene: TRBV12-5; j_gene: TRBJ1-1; len: 11; CDR3aa: ASGFRSGTEAF
v_gene: TRBV2; j_gene: TRBJ1-1; len: 11; CDR3aa: ASSGQTNTEAF
v_gene: TRBV7-3; j_gene: TRBJ2-3; len: 12; CDR3aa: ASSQAGATDTQY
v_gene: TRBV28; j_gene: TRBJ2-3; len: 12; CDR3aa: ASIETGTIDTQY
v_gene: TRBV12-5; j_gene: TRBJ2-5; len: 11; CDR3aa: ASGLTQKGTQY
v_gene: TRBV28; j_gene: TRBJ2-1; len: 15; CDR3aa: ASSLGGRGIPANEQF
v_gene: TRBV7-6; j_gene: TRBJ2-1; len: 13; CDR3aa: ASSLYAGAGDEQF
v_gene: TRBV29-1; j_gene: TRBJ1-2; len: 10; CDR3aa: SATGGVLGYT
v_gene: TRBV5-4; j_gene: TRBJ1-1; len: 12; CDR3aa: ASSQDSWNTEAF
v_gene: TRBV7-9; j_gene: TRBJ2-5; len: 14; CDR3aa: ASSSLAGGPGETQY
v_gene: TRBV6-1; j_gene: TRBJ2-7; len: 12; CDR3aa: ASSGKGGLYEQY
v_gene: TRBV11-2; j_gene: TRBJ2-7; len: 11; CDR3aa: ASSLVRAAEQY
v_gene: TRBV6-1; j_gene: TRBJ2-1; len: 10; CDR3aa: ASSGTVGEQF
v_gene: TRBV15; j_gene: TRBJ2-1; len: 14; CDR3aa: ATSNPGSGYYNEQF
v_gene: TRBV10-2; j_gene: TRBJ2-7; len: 12; CDR3aa: ARRSGRPPYEQY